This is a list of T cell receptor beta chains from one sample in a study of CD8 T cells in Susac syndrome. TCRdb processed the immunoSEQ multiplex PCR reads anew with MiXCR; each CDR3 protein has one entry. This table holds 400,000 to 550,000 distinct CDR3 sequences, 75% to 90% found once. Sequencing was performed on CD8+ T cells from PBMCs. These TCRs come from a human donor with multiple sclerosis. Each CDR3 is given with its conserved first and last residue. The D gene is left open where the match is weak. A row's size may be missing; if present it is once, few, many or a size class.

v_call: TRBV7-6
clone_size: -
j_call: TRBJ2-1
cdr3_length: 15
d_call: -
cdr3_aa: CASSVGDSSYNEQFF
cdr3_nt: TGTGCCAGCAGCGTGGGGGATAGCTCCTACAATGAGCAGTTCTTC

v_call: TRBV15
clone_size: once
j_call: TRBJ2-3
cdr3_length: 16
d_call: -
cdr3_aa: CATSRDAGTSTDTQYF
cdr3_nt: TGTGCCACCAGCAGAGATGCCGGGACCTCCACAGATACGCAGTATTTT

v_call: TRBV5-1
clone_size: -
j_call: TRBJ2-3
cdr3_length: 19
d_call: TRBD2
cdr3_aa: CASSTTTSGRAYGTDTQYF
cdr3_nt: TGCGCCAGCAGCACCACGACTAGCGGGAGGGCCTATGGCACAGATACGCAGTATTTT

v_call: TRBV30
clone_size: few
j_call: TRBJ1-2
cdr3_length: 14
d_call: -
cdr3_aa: CAWGGGGAGYGYTF
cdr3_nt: TGTGCCTGGGGTGGAGGGGGGGCTGGCTATGGCTACACCTTC

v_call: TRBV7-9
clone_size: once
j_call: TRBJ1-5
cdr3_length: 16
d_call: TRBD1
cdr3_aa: CASSRSRGARDQPQHF
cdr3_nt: TGTGCCAGCAGCCGCAGCAGGGGGGCGCGGGATCAGCCCCAGCATTTT

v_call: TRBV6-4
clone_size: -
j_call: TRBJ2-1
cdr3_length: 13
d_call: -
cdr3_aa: CASSTVQGGEQFF
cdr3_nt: TGTGCCAGCAGCACAGTACAGGGCGGTGAGCAGTTCTTC

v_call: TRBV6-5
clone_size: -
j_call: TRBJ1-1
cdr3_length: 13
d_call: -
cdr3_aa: CASTKPGAGEAFF
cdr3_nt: TGTGCCAGCACAAAACCGGGCGCGGGTGAAGCTTTCTTT

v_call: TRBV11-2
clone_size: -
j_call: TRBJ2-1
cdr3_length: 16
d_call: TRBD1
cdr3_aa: CASSSPDRGTYNEQFF
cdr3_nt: TGTGCCAGCAGCTCCCCCGACAGGGGAACCTACAATGAGCAGTTCTTC

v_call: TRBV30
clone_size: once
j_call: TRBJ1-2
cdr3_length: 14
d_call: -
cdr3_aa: CAWSGIEGSYGYTF
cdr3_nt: TGTGCCTGGAGTGGGATCGAGGGTAGCTATGGCTACACCTTC

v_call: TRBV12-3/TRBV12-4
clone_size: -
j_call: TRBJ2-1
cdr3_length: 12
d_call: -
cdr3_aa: CASSQQEGNWFF
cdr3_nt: TGTGCCAGCAGCCAACAAGAGGGAAACTGGTTCTTC